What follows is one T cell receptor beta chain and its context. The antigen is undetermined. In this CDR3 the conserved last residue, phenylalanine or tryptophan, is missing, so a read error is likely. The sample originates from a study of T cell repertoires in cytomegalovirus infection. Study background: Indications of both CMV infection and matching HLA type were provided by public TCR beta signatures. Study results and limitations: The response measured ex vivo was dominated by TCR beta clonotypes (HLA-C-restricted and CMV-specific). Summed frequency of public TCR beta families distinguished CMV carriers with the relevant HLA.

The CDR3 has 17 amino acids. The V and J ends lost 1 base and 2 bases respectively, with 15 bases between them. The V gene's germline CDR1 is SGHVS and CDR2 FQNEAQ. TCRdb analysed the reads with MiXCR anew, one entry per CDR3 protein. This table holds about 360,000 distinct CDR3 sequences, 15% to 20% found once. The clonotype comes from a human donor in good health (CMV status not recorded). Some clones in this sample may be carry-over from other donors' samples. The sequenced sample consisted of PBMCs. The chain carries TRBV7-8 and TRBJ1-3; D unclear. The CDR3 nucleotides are TGTGCCAGCAGCTTAGAGCCGGGGAGGTCTGCTGGAAACACCATATATTGT. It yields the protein CASSLEPGRSAGNTIYC.